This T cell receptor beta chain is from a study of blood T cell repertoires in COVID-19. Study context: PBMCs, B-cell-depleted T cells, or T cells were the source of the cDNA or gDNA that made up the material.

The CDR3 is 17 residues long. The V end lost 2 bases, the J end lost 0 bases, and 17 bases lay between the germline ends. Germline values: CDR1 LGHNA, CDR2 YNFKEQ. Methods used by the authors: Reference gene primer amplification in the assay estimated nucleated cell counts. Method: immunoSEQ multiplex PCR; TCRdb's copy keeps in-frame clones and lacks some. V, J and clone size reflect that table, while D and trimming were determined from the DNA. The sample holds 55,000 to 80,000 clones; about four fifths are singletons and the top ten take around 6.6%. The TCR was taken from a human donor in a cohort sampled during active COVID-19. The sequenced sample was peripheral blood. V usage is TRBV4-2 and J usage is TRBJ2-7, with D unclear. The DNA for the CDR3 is TGTGCCAGCAGCCAAATGGTTGCTGGGCCGAGCTCCTACGAGCAGTACTTC. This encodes CASSQMVAGPSSYEQYF.